The 5 T cell receptor beta chains in this list originate from one sample, sequenced in a study of blood T cell repertoires in COVID-19 (TCRdb year 2020). Libraries came from the immunoSEQ multiplex PCR assay. TCRdb obtained this table from immuneACCESS and retained in-frame rearrangements with V and J assigned. These tables miss some clones; where compared with another copy, unresolved V genes account for less than half of the shortfall, and the remainder is unexplained. This sample is represented by roughly 250,000 clones; 70% to 85% of them were singletons. Roughly 4.2% of the sample is taken by the ten largest. The sequenced material came from peripheral blood. These TCRs come from a middle-aged woman with active or convalescent COVID-19.

The sample holds a few counts of this clone. The chain employs TRBV19 and TRBJ2-7; 8 bases align to TRBD1. This CDR3 region has 14 residues. With V trimmed by 4 bases and J by 3 bases, 5 bases remained unmatched. Germline CDR1 is LNHDA and CDR2 is SQIVND (reference sequence). The CDR3 DNA follows: TGTGCCAGTAGTACACGACAGGGGCGCTACGAGCAGTACTTC. Translating it yields CASSTRQGRYEQYF.

V gene TRBV18 combines with J gene TRBJ2-2, with 10 bases matching TRBD1. J lost 5 bases, V lost 3 bases, and 3 bases had no gene match. This CDR3 comprises 15 residues. CDR1 and CDR2 from the germline V gene are KGHSH and LQKENI. The CDR3 is CASSPRGQGTGELFF. CDR3 nucleotide sequence: TGTGCCAGCTCACCCAGGGGACAGGGGACCGGGGAGCTGTTTTTT.

This rearrangement joins TRBV13 to TRBJ1-1; weak D call: TRBD1 (5 bases). The CDR3 spans 14 residues. Germline CDR1 and CDR2: PRHDT and FYEKMQ (reference sequence). V was cut by 3 bases and J by 4 bases, with 12 bases left in between. Here the CDR3 DNA reads TGTGCCAGCAGCTTTAGGGGCGTGGGCACTGAAGCTTTCTTT. Translating it yields CASSFRGVGTEAFF.

V gene TRBV28 combines with J gene TRBJ1-1; 10 bases fit TRBD1. The germline gives CDR1 MDHEN, CDR2 SYDVKM. This CDR3 comprises 17 residues. V was clipped by 8 bases and J by 0 bases; unmatched bases: 12. CDR3 amino acids: CASGLAGTGEMNTEAFF. The DNA for the CDR3 is TGTGCCAGCGGCCTCGCCGGGACAGGGGAAATGAACACTGAAGCTTTCTTT.

The J gene is TRBJ1-1, the V gene TRBV28, with 9 bases fitting TRBD1. CDR1 and CDR2 (germline): MDHEN, SYDVKM. This CDR3 is built from 12 residues. V lost 6 bases and J lost 6; bases outside the gene matches: 2. The DNA for the CDR3 is TGTGCCAGCAGAACAGGGGGCCCTGAAGCTTTCTTT. Translated, it gives CASRTGGPEAFF.